The 25 T cell receptor beta chains given below trace back to one sample, sequenced in a study of cytomegalovirus exposure and HLA in healthy donors (dated by TCRdb to 2017 to 2019). To prepare the library, the immunoSEQ multiplex PCR assay was applied. The multiplex PCR relied on a mix of 60 forward primers for TCR Vbeta segments and 13 reverse primers for TCR Jbeta segments. Not all clones reach the TCRdb copy of this immuneACCESS table, which keeps in-frame sequences only. Checked studies attribute under half of the gap to unresolved V genes and leave the rest unexplained. For this sample there are some 130,000 clones; roughly 79% appear just once. Around 1.3% of the sample is taken by the ten largest. Sample: PBMCs. The source is a woman between 40 and 55 years old in good health and CMV-seronegative.

The chain employs TRBV28 and TRBJ2-7, with 10 bases lining up with TRBD1. Germline loops: CDR1 MDHEN, CDR2 SYDVKM. This CDR3 has 17 residues. J gave up 3 bases and V 6 bases, and 14 bases lay outside the gene matches. The CDR3 DNA reads as TGTGCCAGCAGGTACCGACAGGGGGCAAGCAAACACTACGAGCAGTACTTC. It specifies CASRYRQGASKHYEQYF.

The CDR3 nucleotides read TGTGCCAGCAGTGACCGGACAGGGGGCGTCGAGCAGTACTTC. This codes for CASSDRTGGVEQYF. This chain uses TRBV6-6 with TRBJ2-7, with 11 bases identical to TRBD1. Trimming took 5 bases from V and 6 from J; bases not matched to a gene: 6. The CDR3 consists of 14 residues. Germline V gene lookup returns CDR1 MNHNY and CDR2 SVGAGI (reference sequence).

The V call is TRBV15, the J call TRBJ1-3; 10 bases match TRBD1. The CDR3 runs to 13 residues. Germline values: CDR1 LNHNV, CDR2 YYDKDF (reference sequence). With V trimmed by 9 bases and J by 8 bases, 7 bases remained unmatched. CDR3 sequence: CATNRDRGDTIYF. CDR3 bases: TGTGCCACGAACCGGGACAGGGGCGACACCATATATTTT.

This chain uses TRBV7-6 with TRBJ2-7; unclear D gene. In germline, CDR1 is SGHVS, CDR2 FNYEAQ. The CDR3 runs to 13 residues. V was trimmed by 3 bases and J by 1 base, leaving 7 bases between them. CDR3 in amino acids: CASSFDWSYEQYF. The CDR3, as DNA: TGTGCCAGCAGCTTCGACTGGTCCTACGAGCAGTACTTC.

The chain combines TRBV7-2 with TRBJ2-5; 8 bases align to TRBD1. The trim removed 5 bases at V and 1 base at J, leaving 3 bases unmatched. Germline V gene sequence: CDR1 SGHTA, CDR2 FQGNSA. This CDR3 has 14 residues. The DNA of the CDR3 is TGTGCCAGCAGCATGGACAGGGCCCAAGAGACCCAGTACTTC. This codes for CASSMDRAQETQYF.

The chain carries TRBV27 and TRBJ2-1; D might be TRBD1 (6 bases). Per germline, CDR1 MNHEY and CDR2 SMNVEV (reference sequence). This CDR3 has 15 amino acids. The germline V and J ends were trimmed by 0 bases and 7 bases, with 13 bases remaining between them. Here the CDR3 reads CASSLSGRGRNEQFF. Written as DNA, the CDR3 is TGTGCCAGCAGTTTATCTGGCAGGGGAAGGAATGAGCAGTTCTTC.

This clone was counted once. The chain employs TRBV5-4 and TRBJ2-2; 8 nucleotides agree with TRBD1. V dropped 4 bases and J dropped 2; count of bases not matched to a gene: 7. This CDR3 is built from 16 residues. In germline, CDR1 is SGHNT, CDR2 YYREEE (reference sequence). The CDR3: CASSTNDRGNTGELFF. Written as DNA, the CDR3 is TGTGCCAGCAGCACAAACGACAGGGGAAACACCGGGGAGCTGTTTTTT.

The chain combines TRBV6-5 with TRBJ1-4; 10 nucleotides match TRBD1. Germline assignment: CDR1 MNHEY and CDR2 SVGAGI. The CDR3 has 15 amino acids. The V gene end was trimmed by 7 bases and the J gene end by 7 bases; junction bases not matched to a gene: 9. The CDR3 loop reads CASTPGDRGAEKLFF. For the CDR3, the DNA is TGTGCCAGCACCCCCGGGGACAGGGGCGCTGAAAAACTGTTTTTT.

This chain uses TRBV2 with TRBJ1-6; D perhaps matches TRBD1 (6 bases). The CDR3 totals 14 residues. V shed 7 bases and J shed 3 bases, with 10 bases lying between them. Germline V gives CDR1 SNHLY, CDR2 FYNNEI. This CDR3 reads CASTDRNYNSPLHF. The CDR3 nucleotides read TGTGCCAGCACTGACAGGAACTATAATTCACCCCTCCACTTT.

The V and J genes are TRBV5-6 and TRBJ2-7; D not certain. CDR3 length: 12 residues. Germline loops: CDR1 SGHDT, CDR2 YYEEEE. Trimming took 2 bases from V and 8 from J, leaving 11 bases between them. The CDR3 spells CASSLSGSQQYF. The CDR3 DNA reads TGTGCCAGCAGCTTATCCGGTTCTCAGCAGTACTTC.

The chain links TRBV29-1 to TRBJ2-3, with D perhaps matching TRBD1 (5 bases). The length of the CDR3 is 16 residues. Germline assignment: CDR1 SQVTM and CDR2 ANQGSEA. V lost 7 bases and J 2 bases, leaving 22 bases between the germline ends. CDR3 sequence reads: CSASQVLDSNTDTQYF. The CDR3 nucleotides are TGCAGCGCTTCACAGGTGCTAGATTCTAACACAGATACGCAGTATTTT.

V is TRBV5-5 and J is TRBJ1-4, with TRBD1 identical over 11 bases. V gave up 4 bases and J gave up 8 bases; unmatched junction bases: 10. In germline, CDR1 is SGHKS, CDR2 YYEKEE (reference sequence). The CDR3 covers 16 residues. The CDR3, as DNA: TGTGCCAGCAGCCCGGGACAGGGGGGCCGTAACGAAAAACTGTTTTTT. Its protein product is CASSPGQGGRNEKLFF.

On this clone: One end of the junction varies from germline; a read error may be responsible. J is TRBJ1-1 and V is TRBV2, with a weak D call TRBD1 (5 bases). Germline values: CDR1 SNHLY, CDR2 FYNNEI. CDR3 size: 15 residues. Written as DNA, the CDR3 is TGTGCCAGTAGTGTAGACGCTCTTGGGGGAGGTGAAGCTTTCTTT. It specifies CASSVDALGGGEAFF.

The chain couples TRBV19 to TRBJ2-7, with a possible D match to TRBD1 (6 bases). Trimming cost V 5 bases and J 7 bases, with 15 bases left between them. The CDR3 is 13 amino acids. Germline V gene data show CDR1 as LNHDA and CDR2 as SQIVND (reference sequence). The CDR3 sequence: CASSFRQEWEQYF. The DNA of the CDR3 is TGTGCCAGTAGTTTCAGACAGGAATGGGAGCAGTACTTC.

This clone was observed a single time. J is TRBJ2-7 and V is TRBV4-1, with 11 bases fitting TRBD1. The CDR3 spans 14 residues. Trimming took 5 bases from V and 4 from J; bases not matched to a gene: 4. The germline CDR1 and CDR2 sequences are MGHRA and YSYEKL. The CDR3 here is CASSYRDRGYEQYF. Here the CDR3 DNA reads TGCGCCAGCAGCTACCGGGACAGGGGGTACGAGCAGTACTTC.

This chain connects TRBV27 to TRBJ2-3; D might be TRBD2 (5 bases). The CDR3 has 13 residues. The V gene's germline CDR1 is MNHEY and CDR2 SMNVEV (reference sequence). V lost 6 bases and J 7 bases, leaving 14 bases between the germline ends. The CDR3 region has the DNA TGTGCCAGCAGCGCAAGAGGGAGCCATACGCAGTATTTT. As protein: CASSARGSHTQYF.

The chain links TRBV5-1 to TRBJ2-3, with TRBD2 as a possible D gene (6 bases). The V end was cut by 4 bases, the J end by 4 bases, with 10 bases between. CDR1 is SGHRS and CDR2 is YFSETQ in the germline V gene. This CDR3 contains 13 residues. The CDR3 sequence: CASSQRLADTQYF. The CDR3 region has the DNA TGCGCCAGCAGCCAAAGACTAGCAGATACGCAGTATTTT.

The genes are TRBV28 and TRBJ1-1; D gene ambiguous. Trimming took off 7 bases at V and 4 bases at J, with 19 bases between the two ends. The CDR3 contains 15 residues. Germline CDR1 MDHEN, CDR2 SYDVKM. In DNA, the CDR3 is TGTGCCAGCAAAAACGGGGATCGATGGAGCACTGAAGCTTTCTTT. Encoded protein: CASKNGDRWSTEAFF.

This chain uses TRBV6-1 with TRBJ2-7, with 8 nucleotides matching TRBD1. V trimming: 4 bases; J trimming: 6 bases; junction bases outside the gene matches: 5. The CDR3 sequence is 13 residues long. Germline V gives CDR1 MNHNS, CDR2 SASEGT. The CDR3 DNA reads TGTGCCAGCAGTGGGACAGGGTCGGGCGAGCAGTACTTC. This gives the protein CASSGTGSGEQYF.

The V call is TRBV4-3, the J call TRBJ1-1, with D hard to call. V shed 1 base and J shed 9 bases, with 12 bases lying between them. Germline V gene data show CDR1 as LGHNA and CDR2 as YSLEER. There are 13 residues in the CDR3. DNA for the CDR3: TGCGCCAGCAGCCAAGCTGGAGAGGGTAAAGCTTTCTTT. This gives the protein CASSQAGEGKAFF.

V is TRBV6-1 and J is TRBJ1-1, with 11 bases matching TRBD1. This CDR3 has 15 amino acids. Trimming took 3 bases from V and 5 from J; bases not matched to a gene: 5. Germline V gene lookup returns CDR1 MNHNS and CDR2 SASEGT. CDR3 residues: CASSERGTGGTEAFF. The CDR3 nucleotides read TGTGCCAGCAGTGAGAGGGGGACAGGGGGGACTGAAGCTTTCTTT.

Details on this clone: The same CDR3 arises from other DNA sequences in this sample as well. The chain links TRBV5-1 to TRBJ1-1; D is unclear. Germline V gives CDR1 SGHRS, CDR2 YFSETQ. The CDR3 runs to 13 residues. V shed 0 bases and J shed 4 bases, with 7 bases lying between them. As DNA, the CDR3 is TGCGCCAGCAGCTTGGGCACGGGCACTGAAGCTTTCTTT. It translates to CASSLGTGTEAFF.

The rearrangement uses TRBV5-1 and TRBJ2-4, with TRBD1 as a possible D gene (5 bases). The CDR3 consists of 13 residues. CDR1 and CDR2 (germline): SGHRS, YFSETQ. Trimming took 4 bases from V and 9 from J, leaving 14 bases between them. As DNA, the CDR3 is TGCGCCAGCAGCGGTGGTAGGGGTAGCATTCAGTACTTC. Translation gives CASSGGRGSIQYF.

The rearrangement joins TRBV19 to TRBJ1-1; TRBD1 might be the D (5 bases). V was pared by 3 bases and J by 1 base, with 9 bases between. The CDR3 is 14 amino acids. The germline CDR1 and CDR2 sequences are LNHDA and SQIVND (reference sequence). CDR3: CASSIGQSNTEAFF. CDR3 nucleotides: TGTGCCAGTAGTATCGGACAATCGAACACTGAAGCTTTCTTT.

V gene TRBV2 combines with J gene TRBJ2-1; a weak D match, TRBD2 (6 bases). Between the trimmed V and J ends, which lost 6 bases and 7 bases, there was a span of 13 bases. The length of the CDR3 is 13 residues. The germline V gene encodes CDR1 SNHLY and CDR2 FYNNEI. The CDR3 DNA reads as TGTGCCAGCAGCGGGAGTATTACGAATGAGCAGTTCTTC. The encoded protein is CASSGSITNEQFF.